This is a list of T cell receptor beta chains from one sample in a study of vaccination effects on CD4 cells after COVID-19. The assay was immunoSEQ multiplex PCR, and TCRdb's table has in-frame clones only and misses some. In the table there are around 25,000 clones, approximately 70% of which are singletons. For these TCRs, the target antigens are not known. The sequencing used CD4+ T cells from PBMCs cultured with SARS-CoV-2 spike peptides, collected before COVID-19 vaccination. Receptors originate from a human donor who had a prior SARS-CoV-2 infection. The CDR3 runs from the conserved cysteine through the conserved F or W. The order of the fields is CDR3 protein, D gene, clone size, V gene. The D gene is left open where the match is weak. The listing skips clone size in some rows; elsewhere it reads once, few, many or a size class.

CDR3aa: CASSSTGTGNYNEQFF
d_gene: TRBD1
abundance: -
v_gene: TRBV5-1

CDR3aa: CASSPKTSGGADEQFF
d_gene: TRBD2
abundance: few
v_gene: TRBV5-1

CDR3aa: CASSHVETQYF
d_gene: -
abundance: -
v_gene: TRBV3-1/TRBV3-2

CDR3aa: CASSYSLKAGFSTDTQYF
d_gene: TRBD2
abundance: -
v_gene: TRBV6-2/TRBV6-3

CDR3aa: CASSQGLAGAFQYF
d_gene: TRBD2
abundance: -
v_gene: TRBV28

CDR3aa: CATSDSGQYQETQYF
d_gene: TRBD1
abundance: -
v_gene: TRBV24-1

CDR3aa: CASSLVRETQYF
d_gene: -
abundance: -
v_gene: TRBV13

CDR3aa: CASSPNRENEQYF
d_gene: -
abundance: few
v_gene: TRBV18

CDR3aa: CATERTLKNTEAFF
d_gene: -
abundance: -
v_gene: TRBV7-2

CDR3aa: CASSPGGLSGNTIYF
d_gene: -
abundance: -
v_gene: TRBV11-2

CDR3aa: CASSKSGTGLAPETQYF
d_gene: -
abundance: -
v_gene: TRBV21-1

CDR3aa: CASSQGGQGAEAFF
d_gene: TRBD1
abundance: -
v_gene: TRBV7-6

CDR3aa: CASGRATGELFF
d_gene: TRBD2
abundance: -
v_gene: TRBV6-5

CDR3aa: CASSLSDGNTEAFF
d_gene: -
abundance: -
v_gene: TRBV18

CDR3aa: CASSKLAGDTQYF
d_gene: TRBD2
abundance: -
v_gene: TRBV7-7

CDR3aa: CASRPRQNTEAFF
d_gene: -
abundance: -
v_gene: TRBV21-1

CDR3aa: CASSLRWGGGETQETQYF
d_gene: -
abundance: -
v_gene: TRBV7-9